This TCR beta chain is from a study of blood T cells in healthy people across ages. Study-level findings and limits: When one million T cells were used, diversity estimates were thought to be underestimates. Nothing was known about donor CMV status, and this possibly confounded expanded clonotype changes.

Germline loops: CDR1 SQVTM, CDR2 ANQGSEA. The CDR3 consists of 12 residues. The J segment lost 6 bases and the V segment lost 7 bases, leaving 6 bases of the junction unmatched. With a J-beta primer mix and a sample-barcoded 5' primer, a second PCR ran about 6 to 11 cycles. MiXCR, applied by TCRdb to the 5' RACE reads, yields one record per CDR3 protein. The top ten clones hold approximately 12% of a sample with about 810,000 distinct CDR3 sequences, 36% of them seen once. This clonotype was seen at least ten times. Its antigen is currently unknown. The sequenced material came from blood. This chain connects TRBV29-1 to TRBJ2-7, with 10 bases identical to TRBD1. The TCR originated in a man aged 18-30 years in good health. CDR3 residues: CSASGTGVEQYF. Written as DNA, the CDR3 is TGCAGCGCCTCCGGGACAGGGGTCGAGCAGTACTTC.